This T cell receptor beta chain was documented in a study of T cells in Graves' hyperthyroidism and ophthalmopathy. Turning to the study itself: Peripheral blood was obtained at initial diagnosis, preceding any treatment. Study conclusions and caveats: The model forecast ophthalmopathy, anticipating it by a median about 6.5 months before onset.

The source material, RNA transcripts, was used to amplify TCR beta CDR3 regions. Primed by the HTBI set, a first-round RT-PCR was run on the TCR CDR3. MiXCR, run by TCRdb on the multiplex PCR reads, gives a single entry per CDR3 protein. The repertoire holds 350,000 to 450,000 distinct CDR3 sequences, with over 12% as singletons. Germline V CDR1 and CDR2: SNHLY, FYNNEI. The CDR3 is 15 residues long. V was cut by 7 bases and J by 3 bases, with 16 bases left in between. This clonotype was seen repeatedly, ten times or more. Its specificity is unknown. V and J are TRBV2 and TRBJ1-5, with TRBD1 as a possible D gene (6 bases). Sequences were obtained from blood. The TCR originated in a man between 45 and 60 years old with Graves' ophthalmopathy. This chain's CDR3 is CASTRGGYDNQPQHF. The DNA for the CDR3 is TGTGCCAGCACCCGAGGGGGGTACGACAATCAGCCCCAGCATTTT. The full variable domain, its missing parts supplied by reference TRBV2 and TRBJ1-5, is EPEVTQTPSHQVTQMGQEVILRCVPISNHLYFYWYRQILGQKVEFLVSFYNNEISEKSEIFDDQFSVERPDGSNFTLKIRSTKLEDSAMYFCASTRGGYDNQPQHFGDGTRLSIL.